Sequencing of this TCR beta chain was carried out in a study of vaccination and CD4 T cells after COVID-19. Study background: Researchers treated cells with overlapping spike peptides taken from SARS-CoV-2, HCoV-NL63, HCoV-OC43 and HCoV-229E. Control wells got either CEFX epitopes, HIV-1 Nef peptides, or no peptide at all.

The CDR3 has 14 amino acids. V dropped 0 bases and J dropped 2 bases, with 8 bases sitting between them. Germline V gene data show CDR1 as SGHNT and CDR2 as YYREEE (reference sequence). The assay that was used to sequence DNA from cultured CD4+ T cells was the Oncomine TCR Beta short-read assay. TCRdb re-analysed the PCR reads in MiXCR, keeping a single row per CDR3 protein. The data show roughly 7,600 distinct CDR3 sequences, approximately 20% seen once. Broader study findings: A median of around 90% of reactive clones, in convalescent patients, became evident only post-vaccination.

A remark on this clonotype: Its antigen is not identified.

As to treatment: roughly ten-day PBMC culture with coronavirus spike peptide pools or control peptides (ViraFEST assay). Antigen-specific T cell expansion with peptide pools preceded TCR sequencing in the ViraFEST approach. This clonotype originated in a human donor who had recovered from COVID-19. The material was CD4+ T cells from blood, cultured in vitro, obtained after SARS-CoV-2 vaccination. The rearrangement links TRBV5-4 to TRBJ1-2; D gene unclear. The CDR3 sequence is CASSLDQPNYGYTF. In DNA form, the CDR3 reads TGTGCCAGCAGCTTGGATCAGCCAAACTATGGCTACACCTTC.